The source of this T cell receptor (beta chain) is a study of T cell changes during pregnancy in multiple sclerosis (dated by TCRdb to between 2018 and 2021). Describing the broader study: The study examined how the T cell repertoire changed over the course of pregnancy in women with multiple sclerosis.

The CDR3, cysteine through phenylalanine, is 11 amino acids long. This entry keeps only the CDR3 DNA: 33 bases, framed from base 1. CDR1 is given as GTSNPN and CDR2 as SVGIG, both from the germline V gene (reference sequence). V is clipped by 3 bases and J by 3 bases, and the sequence between their germline boundaries is 3 bases long. On this clone: The target of this receptor is not known. No clone much larger than this one lies a single base away; base qualities are absent.

Receptor libraries were prepared by the immunoSEQ multiplex PCR assay. TCRdb limited this immuneACCESS table to in-frame rearrangements with V and J called. A share of clones is missing; checked studies link under half to unresolved V genes, and the rest is unexplained. A total of roughly 52,000 clones appear in this sample, 85% to 95% of them only once. The ten largest clones add up to around 0.25% of the sample. The material was CD4+ T cells from peripheral blood mononuclear cells, obtained in the third trimester of pregnancy. The chain employs TRBV30 and TRBJ2-1, with the D gene not clear enough to name. The clonotype originates from a female donor with multiple sclerosis, enrolled in a pregnancy study. CDR3 region: CAWSNYNEQFF. Here is the DNA: TGTGCCTGGAGCAACTACAATGAGCAGTTCTTC.